This TCR beta chain was sequenced for a study of T cell responses to AZD1222 COVID-19 vaccine. General study findings and limits: Samples come after the peak T cell response, not at day 14. The donor cohort was predominantly white British with a female majority, and clonal diversity may have been underestimated. Dominant CD4 TCR responses targeted spike regions 160-218 and 743-854. Nearly half of spike-specific TCRs reportedly go after variant regions that carry no mutations.

On this clone itself: Antigen specificity is unknown.

Clones were read by immunoSEQ multiplex PCR, and TCRdb kept only the in-frame ones, dropping some. The sample lists 150,000 to 200,000 clones, around 86% occurring once. There are 14 residues in the CDR3. Germline CDR1 SNHLY, CDR2 FYNNEI. Trimming took off 8 bases at V and 0 bases at J, with 11 bases between the two ends. The gene calls are TRBV2 and TRBJ1-5; D remains unclear. This receptor was identified in an adult in good health. The sample was peripheral blood, taken on day 0 of MenACWY control vaccination. The CDR3 region has the DNA TGTGCCAGCGGTTTGACGTATAGCAATCAGCCCCAGCATTTT. It encodes CASGLTYSNQPQHF.